This T cell receptor (beta chain) was profiled in a study of pediatric ulcerative colitis. In this sample, this clone turned up once. Its antigen is unidentified. This table comes from immunoSEQ multiplex PCR, and its TCRdb copy is limited to in-frame clones, with some not included. The sample carries over 30,000 clones, approximately 78% recorded once. Germline loops: CDR1 MNHEY, CDR2 SVGAGI. The CDR3 runs to 15 residues. V was trimmed by 0 bases and J by 7 bases, leaving 13 bases between them. General observations from the study: Ulcerative colitis patients shared more blood-rectal clones than controls.

One to two pinch biopsies were taken from the rectum during colonoscopy. The clonotype comes from a boy aged 5-17 years with mild ulcerative colitis. The sequencing sample was made of gut tissue. This rearrangement joins TRBV6-5 to TRBJ1-5, with D perhaps matching TRBD1 (5 bases). CDR3 in DNA: TGTGCCAGCAGTTACTCGACCGGGGACGGGCAGCCCCAGCATTTT. It is translated as CASSYSTGDGQPQHF.